The clone carrying this T cell receptor beta chain was recorded once. Its specificity is not known. A read error is possible here, since a much larger clone lies one base away. From germline, CDR1 is MDHEN and CDR2 SYDVKM. The CDR3 loop spans 14 amino acids. This entry comes from a study of tumor and adjacent non-tumor tissue in lung cancer. Study overall: The cohort had about twelve adenocarcinoma, 2 squamous cell and 1 small cell patients.

TCRbeta libraries were built with three rounds of nested PCR, modified from ARM-PCR. TCRdb itself ran the multiplex PCR reads through MiXCR, one entry per CDR3 protein. This sample has 60,000 to 85,000 distinct CDR3 sequences, with around 80% found just once. This sample's RNA came from whole unsorted tissue. Donors were chemotherapy-naive, newly diagnosed lung cancer surgical patients in China, August–November 2014. General study findings and limits: Tumor TCR diversity, when higher, was linked to shorter survival.

The origin of this receptor is a woman in her forties or fifties with non-small cell lung cancer. This rearrangement joins TRBV28 to TRBJ1-5; TRBD1 matches 8 bases. Material for sequencing was lung tumor tissue. The CDR3 here is CVSSTPDRGHPQHF. CDR3 coding DNA: TGTGTCAGCAGTACCCCCGACAGGGGACATCCCCAGCATTTT.